This T cell receptor (beta chain) was recorded in a study of control samples from healthy donors and cancer patients. The repertoire was sequenced with immunoSEQ multiplex PCR; TCRdb's copy has only in-frame clones and lacks some. The table records roughly 120,000 clones, more than 70% of them present only once. CDR3 length: 14 residues. Between the trimmed V and J ends, which lost 3 bases and 7 bases, there was a span of 18 bases. CDR1 and CDR2 from the germline V gene are SQVTM and ANQGSEA. The chain recombines TRBV29-1 with TRBJ1-2; tentative D call: TRBD1 (6 bases). This sequence was found in a woman aged 70-85 years in good health. The material sequenced was blood. The CDR3 here is CSVDQGGRPGGYTF. The CDR3 nucleotides read TGCAGCGTTGACCAAGGGGGTCGACCTGGTGGCTACACCTTC.